The subject of this entry is one TCR beta chain. The antigen remains undetermined. Amplification used 60 Vbeta primers and 13 Jbeta primers. Produced via immunoSEQ multiplex PCR; TCRdb's table is partial and in-frame only. The top ten clones hold roughly 7.1% of a sample with more than 90,000 clones, roughly 80% of them seen once. This CDR3 has 19 amino acids. V lost 3 bases and J lost 3; bases outside the gene matches: 16. Germline values: CDR1 MDHEN, CDR2 SYDVKM. The data originate from a study of cytomegalovirus exposure and HLA in healthy donors. Broader study findings: Later work showed greater clonal expansion in HLA-associated TCR beta chains than in equally common others.

The specimen was PBMCs. The V and J genes are TRBV28 and TRBJ2-5, with 10 positions matching TRBD2. The receptor was derived from a man aged 40-50 years in good health and CMV-seropositive. The CDR3 bases are TGTGCCAGCAGTTTGTGGCTAGCGGGAGTGAGTTGGTCGGAAGAGACCCAGTACTTC. Protein: CASSLWLAGVSWSEETQYF.